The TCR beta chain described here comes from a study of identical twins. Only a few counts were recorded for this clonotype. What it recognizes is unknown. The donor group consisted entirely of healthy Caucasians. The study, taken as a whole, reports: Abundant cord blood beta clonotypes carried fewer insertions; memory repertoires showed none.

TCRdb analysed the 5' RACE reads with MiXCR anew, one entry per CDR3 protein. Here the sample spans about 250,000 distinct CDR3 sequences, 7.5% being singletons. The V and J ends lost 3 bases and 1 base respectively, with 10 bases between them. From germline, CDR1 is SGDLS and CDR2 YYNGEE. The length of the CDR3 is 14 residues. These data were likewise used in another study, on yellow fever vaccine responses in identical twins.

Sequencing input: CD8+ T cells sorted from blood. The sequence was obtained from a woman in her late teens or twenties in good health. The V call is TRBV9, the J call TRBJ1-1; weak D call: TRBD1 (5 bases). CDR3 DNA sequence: TGTGCCAGCAGCGCGGATACAGGGAACACTGAAGCTTTCTTT. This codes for CASSADTGNTEAFF.